This record looks at one T cell receptor (beta chain) sequence and its context. What it binds is unknown. The data were taken from a study of response to subunit inactivated influenza vaccine. Study-wide points: Few additional T cells are recruited per seasonal influenza vaccination, authors suggested.

Each CDR3 protein is one row after TCRdb ran MiXCR on the RT-PCR reads. The table lists hundreds of thousands of distinct CDR3 sequences, 14% of them singletons, with roughly 7.2% in the top ten. Germline V gene lookup returns CDR1 SGHAT and CDR2 FQDESV (reference sequence). The CDR3 is 18 amino acids. V shed 1 base and J 2 bases; nucleotides not matched to a gene: 6. The source was PBMCs from blood, collected 14 to 15 days before vaccination. This TCR came from a man in his forties or fifties who received an inactivated influenza vaccine. The chain carries TRBV11-1 and TRBJ2-6, with TRBD2 identical over 9 bases. The CDR3 reads CASSLVWREGAGANVLTF. CDR3 sequence (DNA): TGTGCCAGCAGCTTAGTCTGGCGGGAGGGTGCTGGGGCCAACGTCCTGACTTTC.